The following is a T cell receptor beta chain sequence with its context. Authors' processing steps: Counts of nucleated cells, estimated from reference gene primer amplification, were obtained. The assay was immunoSEQ multiplex PCR, and TCRdb's table has in-frame clones only and misses some. V and J calls and clone size are as listed in that table; D and trimming were resolved from the DNA. The sample lists approximately 21,000 clones, roughly 75% occurring once. This CDR3 is built from 13 residues. The V gene's germline CDR1 is MDHEN and CDR2 SYDVKM. Trimming cost V 7 bases and J 2 bases, with 11 bases left between them. This specimen belongs to a study of blood T cell repertoires in COVID-19. Study summary: Acute-phase and convalescent COVID-19 samples originated in the United States, Italy and Spain. PBMCs, B-cell-depleted T cells, or T cells were the source of the cDNA or gDNA that made up the material.

The chain links TRBV28 to TRBJ1-2; tentative D call: TRBD1 (5 bases). The specimen was peripheral blood. This clonotype originated in a human donor in a cohort sampled during active or convalescent COVID-19. CDR3: CASITSGNYGYTF. The CDR3 DNA reads TGTGCCAGCATTACTTCAGGGAACTATGGCTACACCTTC.